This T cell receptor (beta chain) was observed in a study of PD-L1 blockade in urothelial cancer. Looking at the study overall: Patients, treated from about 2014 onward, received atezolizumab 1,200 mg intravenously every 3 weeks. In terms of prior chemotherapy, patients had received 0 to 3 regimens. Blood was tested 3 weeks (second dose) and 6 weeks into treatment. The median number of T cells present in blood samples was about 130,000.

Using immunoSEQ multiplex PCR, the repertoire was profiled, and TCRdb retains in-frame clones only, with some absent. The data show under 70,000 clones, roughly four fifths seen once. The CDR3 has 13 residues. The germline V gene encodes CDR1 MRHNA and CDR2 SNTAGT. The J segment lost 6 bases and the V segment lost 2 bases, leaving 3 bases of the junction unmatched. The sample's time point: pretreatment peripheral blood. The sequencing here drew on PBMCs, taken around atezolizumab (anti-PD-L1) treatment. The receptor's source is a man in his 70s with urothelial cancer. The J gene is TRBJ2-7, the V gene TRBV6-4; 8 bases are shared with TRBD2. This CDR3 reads CASSDGTRGEQYF. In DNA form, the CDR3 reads TGTGCCAGCAGTGACGGGACTAGGGGCGAGCAGTACTTC.